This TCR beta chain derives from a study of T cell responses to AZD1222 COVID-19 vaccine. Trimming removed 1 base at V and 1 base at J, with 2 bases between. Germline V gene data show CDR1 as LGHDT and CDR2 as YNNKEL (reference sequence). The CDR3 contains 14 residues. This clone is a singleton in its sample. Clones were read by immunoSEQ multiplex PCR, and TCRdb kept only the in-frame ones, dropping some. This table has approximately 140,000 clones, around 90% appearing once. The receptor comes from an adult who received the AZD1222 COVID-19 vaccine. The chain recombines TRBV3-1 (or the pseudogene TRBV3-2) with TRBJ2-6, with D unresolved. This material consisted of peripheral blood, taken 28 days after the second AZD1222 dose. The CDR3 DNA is TGTGCCAGCAGCCAAGGGTCTGGGGCCAACGTCCTGACTTTC. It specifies CASSQGSGANVLTF.